What follows is one TCR beta chain and its context. Its antigen remains unidentified. The data were obtained in a study of T cell responses to AZD1222 COVID-19 vaccine. Study observations and caveats: After the peak T cell response, and only then, were repertoires sampled. Donors, mostly white British, included more females; clonal diversity was possibly underestimated.

Germline V gives CDR1 LGHNT, CDR2 FRNRAP. The CDR3 is made up of 19 amino acids. J gave up 2 bases and V 6 bases, and 18 bases lay outside the gene matches. The method was immunoSEQ multiplex PCR; TCRdb's version includes in-frame clones alone and lacks a portion of them. The table shows fewer than 200,000 clones, with around nine tenths occurring only once. The receptor was isolated from an adult who received the AZD1222 COVID-19 vaccine. Sequencing used peripheral blood, obtained 28 days after the second AZD1222 dose. This chain joins TRBV12-5 and TRBJ1-2; 10 positions agree with TRBD1. CDR3 DNA: TGTGCTAGTGGGTCACCCCCCTGGGACAGGGGAAGGATAAACTATGGCTACACCTTC. This gives the protein CASGSPPWDRGRINYGYTF.